These 14 T cell receptor beta chains originate from one sample sequenced in a study of cytomegalovirus exposure and HLA in healthy donors. PCR amplification relied on 60 Vbeta primers (plus 13 Jbeta primers). Using immunoSEQ multiplex PCR, the repertoire was profiled, and TCRdb retains in-frame clones only, with some absent. The sample carries approximately 200,000 clones, approximately 70% recorded once. Sequencing was carried out using PBMCs. The receptor set was obtained from a young woman in good health and CMV-seropositive.

V usage is TRBV7-9 and J usage is TRBJ2-3; a weak D match, TRBD1 (6 bases). CDR3 length equals 14 residues. From germline, CDR1 is SEHNR and CDR2 FQNEAQ (reference sequence). V gave up 0 bases and J gave up 4 bases, with 8 bases separating them. The CDR3 DNA sequence: TGTGCCAGCAGCTTAGCTTCAGGGGCAGATACGCAGTATTTT. Protein product: CASSLASGADTQYF.

V usage is TRBV7-6 and J usage is TRBJ1-5; D not resolved. The CDR3 spans 13 residues. Trimming pared 5 bases from V and 3 bases from J, leaving 8 bases between. Germline CDR1 and CDR2: SGHVS and FNYEAQ. Written as DNA, the CDR3 is TGTGCCAGCAGCCCTACGAACAATCAGCCCCAGCATTTT. Translating gives CASSPTNNQPQHF.

Here the CDR3 reads CASSQASTSQFF. The CDR3 DNA follows: TGCGCCAGCAGCCAAGCCTCCACTTCACAGTTCTTC. J is TRBJ2-1 and V is TRBV4-1, with unresolved D. This CDR3 region has 12 residues. V was cut by 1 base and J by 13 bases, with 11 bases left in between. Per germline, CDR1 MGHRA and CDR2 YSYEKL.

The CDR3 spells CASSPLADIRREQYF. The CDR3, as DNA: TGTGCCAGCAGCCCTTTAGCGGACATACGAAGGGAGCAGTACTTC. The chain combines TRBV9 with TRBJ2-7; tentatively, D is TRBD2 (6 bases). Germline-derived CDR1 and CDR2 are SGDLS and YYNGEE. This CDR3 contains 15 residues. Trimming removed 4 bases from V and 7 bases from J, with 21 bases in between.

The chain joins TRBV6-5 to TRBJ1-1; TRBD1 might be the D (6 bases). This CDR3 comprises 14 residues. Trimming removed 1 base from V and 7 bases from J, with 13 bases in between. Germline CDR1 MNHEY, CDR2 SVGAGI. DNA for the CDR3: TGTGCCAGCAGTTACTACGGGGGGCTGGGTGAAGCTTTCTTT. This gives the protein CASSYYGGLGEAFF.

The V and J genes are TRBV29-1 and TRBJ1-5, with D perhaps matching TRBD1 (5 bases). Trimming shortened V by 6 bases and J by 11 bases, and 17 bases separated the two germline ends. Germline V gene sequence: CDR1 SQVTM, CDR2 ANQGSEA. The CDR3 contains 12 residues. The CDR3 DNA is TGCAGCGTCCCTGGGCGGGAAGGGGCCCAGCATTTT. It is translated as CSVPGREGAQHF.

J is TRBJ2-5 and V is TRBV6-5, with TRBD2 as a possible D gene (5 bases). The CDR3 covers 16 residues. Looked up from germline, CDR1 is MNHEY and CDR2 is SVGAGI. Trimming removed 2 bases from V and 1 base from J, with 14 bases in between. The CDR3 DNA follows: TGTGCCAGCAGTTACCTAACTAGTAACCTCCAAGAGACCCAGTACTTC. Protein sequence: CASSYLTSNLQETQYF.

The chain uses TRBV27 and TRBJ2-7; D not certain. Germline V lookup: CDR1 MNHEY, CDR2 SMNVEV (reference sequence). V was cut by 2 bases and J by 6 bases, with 14 bases left in between. The CDR3 totals 14 residues. CDR3 loop: CASSLNLLSGEQYF. The CDR3 DNA is TGTGCCAGCAGTTTAAATTTATTATCCGGCGAGCAGTACTTC.

The chain carries TRBV28 and TRBJ2-7; a weak D match, TRBD1 (6 bases). Germline CDR1 MDHEN, CDR2 SYDVKM. CDR3 length equals 13 residues. The V end lost 6 bases, the J end lost 2 bases, and 11 bases lay between the germline ends. CDR3 DNA: TGTGCCAGCAGCGGACAGTTACCCTACGAGCAGTACTTC. Translated: CASSGQLPYEQYF. The full variable domain, rest sourced from reference TRBV28 and TRBJ2-7, is DVKVTQSSRYLVKRTGEKVFLECVQDMDHENMFWYRQDPGLGLRLIYFSYDVKMKEKGDIPEGYSVSREKKERFSLILESASTNQTSMYLCASSGQLPYEQYFGPGTRLTVT.

The chain couples TRBV19 to TRBJ1-1, with D hard to call. The CDR3 contains 13 residues. Germline V gives CDR1 LNHDA, CDR2 SQIVND (reference sequence). The V gene lost 3 bases and the J gene lost 5 bases, with 10 bases spanning the gap. The CDR3 protein is CASSMSLRTEAFF. The CDR3 coding sequence is TGTGCCAGTAGTATGTCTTTGCGGACTGAAGCTTTCTTT.

The chain recombines TRBV2 with TRBJ2-5, with TRBD2 matching 10 bases. Per germline, CDR1 SNHLY and CDR2 FYNNEI. This CDR3 spans 16 amino acids. With V trimmed by 6 bases and J by 1 base, 8 bases remained unmatched. The CDR3 sequence: CASRTGTSAFQETQYF. The CDR3 nucleotides read TGTGCCAGCAGAACCGGGACTAGCGCCTTCCAAGAGACCCAGTACTTC. Filled out from reference TRBV2 and TRBJ2-5, the complete variable domain reads EPEVTQTPSHQVTQMGQEVILRCVPISNHLYFYWYRQILGQKVEFLVSFYNNEISEKSEIFDDQFSVERPDGSNFTLKIRSTKLEDSAMYFCASRTGTSAFQETQYFGPGTRLLVL.

This clone was found a few times. V usage is TRBV18 and J usage is TRBJ1-4; unclear D gene. The germline CDR1 and CDR2 sequences are KGHSH and LQKENI. The CDR3 is 19 residues long. V lost 0 bases, J lost 0 bases, and 17 bases lay in between. The CDR3 DNA follows: TGTGCCAGCTCACCACCGGGCCGAACACAGTTTGCAACTAATGAAAAACTGTTTTTT. Protein: CASSPPGRTQFATNEKLFF.

This clone was recorded a few times. The chain couples TRBV4-1 to TRBJ2-5; TRBD2 matches 7 bases. The closer fit of TRBJ2-7 to the DNA end suggests the J call may be wrong. CDR1 MGHRA and CDR2 YSYEKL come from the germline V gene. The CDR3 is made up of 18 amino acids. The CDR3 DNA sequence: TGCGCCAGCAGCCAAGCTGGGAGGGACGCCGACTTTTTCTACGAGCAGTACTTC. Translated, it gives CASSQAGRDADFFYEQYF.

The V and J genes are TRBV11-2 and TRBJ2-5; the D gene is possibly TRBD2 (6 bases). V lost 5 bases and J 0 bases, leaving 19 bases between the germline ends. The CDR3 runs to 17 residues. Germline V gene data show CDR1 as SGHAT and CDR2 as FQNNGV. In DNA, the CDR3 is TGTGCCAGCAGCCGAATTAGGGAGAGCGGGTACCAAGAGACCCAGTACTTC. This sequence encodes CASSRIRESGYQETQYF.